The 21 T cell receptor beta chains below were found in one sample sequenced in a study of shared clonotypes between healthy human individuals. Assay: immunoSEQ multiplex PCR; the TCRdb copy retains only in-frame clones and omits some. This table holds approximately 500,000 clones, roughly 85% found once. Sequencing was carried out using PBMCs. These receptors were obtained from a woman aged 40 to 55 in good health. Some clones in this sample may be carry-over from other donors' samples.

V usage is TRBV11-2 and J usage is TRBJ2-4; no clear D. Trimming stripped 3 bases from V and 9 bases from J, with 12 bases between. CDR3 length: 13 residues. Per the germline V gene, CDR1 is SGHAT and CDR2 is FQNNGV. The CDR3 DNA is TGTGCCAGCAGCTTGATTCTCGATGGCATTCAGTACTTC. Its protein is CASSLILDGIQYF. Full variable domain (remainder filled in from reference TRBV11-2 and TRBJ2-4): EAGVAQSPRYKIIEKRQSVAFWCNPISGHATLYWYQQILGQGPKLLIQFQNNGVVDDSQLPKDRFSAERLKGVDSTLKIQPAKLEDSAVYLCASSLILDGIQYFGAGTRLSVL.

The V gene is TRBV2, the J gene TRBJ2-7, with D maybe TRBD2 (6 bases). The germline gives CDR1 SNHLY, CDR2 FYNNEI. The CDR3 runs 16 residues. V was shortened by 6 bases and J by 5 bases, with 23 bases between the two germline ends. The CDR3 coding sequence is TGTGCCAGCAGGTCCAACCGGGAGACTAATCCCCACGAGCAGTACTTC. Encoded protein: CASRSNRETNPHEQYF.

The rearrangement uses TRBV6-4 and TRBJ2-1, with 8 bases matching TRBD2. Germline CDR1 and CDR2: MRHNA and SNTAGT. CDR3 length: 16 amino acids. J lost 8 bases, V lost 3 bases, and 12 bases had no gene match. This CDR3 is CASSDMAGGVIYEQFF. In nucleotides, the CDR3 is TGTGCCAGCAGTGATATGGCGGGAGGTGTAATTTATGAGCAGTTCTTC.

J is TRBJ2-3 and V is TRBV12-5; D is possibly TRBD2 (6 bases). V was cut by 6 bases and J by 6 bases, with 19 bases left in between. The CDR3 spans 15 residues. Germline CDR1 is LGHNT and CDR2 is FRNRAP. The CDR3 DNA sequence: TGTGCTAGTGGGCCCCCCCGGAGCGGAGGGGATACGCAGTATTTT. Its translation is CASGPPRSGGDTQYF.

V is TRBV19 and J is TRBJ2-4; 9 bases match TRBD1. V lost 6 bases, J lost 9 bases, and 6 bases stayed unmatched. Germline CDR1 and CDR2: LNHDA and SQIVND (reference sequence). The CDR3 length is 13 residues. The CDR3 region has the DNA TGTGCCAGTAGGCCGGGACAGGGAGGCATTCAGTACTTC. This codes for CASRPGQGGIQYF.

The chain has TRBV19 and TRBJ2-7; tentatively, D is TRBD1 or TRBD2 (6 bases each). Germline assignment: CDR1 LNHDA and CDR2 SQIVND (reference sequence). This CDR3 contains 15 residues. V lost 6 bases and J 5 bases, leaving 20 bases between the germline ends. The CDR3 bases are TGTGCCAGTAGCCAAGGTCCCGGGGGCCTTGACGAGCAGTACTTC. It specifies CASSQGPGGLDEQYF.

This sequence joins TRBV19 and TRBJ2-7; the D gene is possibly TRBD1 (6 bases). CDR1 and CDR2 (germline): LNHDA, SQIVND (reference sequence). The CDR3 extends over 13 amino acids. V dropped 5 bases and J dropped 7 bases, with 15 bases sitting between them. The DNA for the CDR3 is TGTGCCAGTAGTGACAGGACGGTGAGGGAGCAGTACTTC. Protein sequence: CASSDRTVREQYF.

The chain uses TRBV28 and TRBJ1-2, with D perhaps TRBD1 (5 bases). The V gene's germline CDR1 is MDHEN and CDR2 SYDVKM. This CDR3 has 15 amino acids. The V end lost 6 bases, the J end lost 7 bases, and 21 bases lay between the germline ends. CDR3 nucleotide sequence: TGTGCCAGCAGGCGCGAGTGGGGGTACCTATTTGGCTACACCTTC. Translating it yields CASRREWGYLFGYTF.

The genes are TRBV7-3 and TRBJ2-7; 7 nucleotides line up with TRBD2. The CDR3 runs to 16 residues. With V trimmed by 5 bases and J by 2 bases, 12 bases remained unmatched. Germline assignment: CDR1 SGHTA and CDR2 FQGTGA. CDR3 sequence reads: CASSPRVRAGAYEQYF. The CDR3 DNA sequence: TGTGCCAGCAGCCCCCGGGTTCGCGCGGGAGCCTACGAGCAGTACTTC.

V is TRBV6-1 and J is TRBJ1-4; 7 bases fit TRBD1. V was clipped by 5 bases and J by 8 bases; unmatched bases: 8. Germline V gives CDR1 MNHNS, CDR2 SASEGT. The CDR3 length is 14 residues. CDR3 sequence (DNA): TGTGCCAGCAGTCCCTTGACAGGGCCCGAAAAACTGTTTTTT. It codes for CASSPLTGPEKLFF.

V is TRBV10-3 and J is TRBJ1-1; TRBD1 might be the D (5 bases). The CDR3 covers 14 residues. Germline V gene data show CDR1 as ENHRY and CDR2 as SYGVKD. Trimming left V 0 bases short and J 6 bases short, with 11 bases between. For the CDR3, the DNA is TGTGCCATCAGTGAGTCGACGTGGGGGGCTGAAGCTTTCTTT. The encoded protein is CAISESTWGAEAFF.

V and J are TRBV19 and TRBJ1-3; 7 bases align to TRBD1. The germline gives CDR1 LNHDA, CDR2 SQIVND (reference sequence). V lost 6 bases to trimming and J lost 4 bases; unmatched junction nucleotides: 6. The CDR3 has 14 amino acids. The DNA for the CDR3 is TGTGCCAGTAGAAATACAGGGGAGGGAAACACCATATATTTT. Translating it yields CASRNTGEGNTIYF.

The chain combines TRBV7-7 with TRBJ2-1; D perhaps matches TRBD1 (6 bases). Looked up from germline, CDR1 is SSHAT and CDR2 is FNYEAQ (reference sequence). The CDR3 has 13 amino acids. V was pared by 6 bases and J by 8 bases, with 14 bases between. The CDR3 loop reads CASSFTGRDEQFF. The CDR3 nucleotides read TGTGCCAGCAGTTTCACAGGGCGGGATGAGCAGTTCTTC.

This rearrangement joins TRBV30 to TRBJ1-1, with TRBD1 matching 11 bases. Per germline, CDR1 GTSNPN and CDR2 SVGIG (reference sequence). Trimming cost V 0 bases and J 6 bases; bases outside gene matches: 6. This CDR3 is built from 15 residues. The CDR3 nucleotides are TGTGCCTGGAGTGTACTGGGACAGGGGGTGGCTGAAGCTTTCTTT. This sequence encodes CAWSVLGQGVAEAFF. The full variable domain, its missing parts supplied by reference TRBV30 and TRBJ1-1, is SQTIHQWPATLVQPVGSPLSLECTVEGTSNPNLYWYRQAAGRGLQLLFYSVGIGQISSEVPQNLSASRPQDRQFILSSKKLLLSDSGFYLCAWSVLGQGVAEAFFGQGTRLTVV.

V and J are TRBV5-1 and TRBJ1-5; 8 nucleotides line up with TRBD1. V lost 4 bases and J lost 7; bases outside the gene matches: 10. This CDR3 has 15 residues. Looked up from germline, CDR1 is SGHRS and CDR2 is YFSETQ. The CDR3 region is CASSLGQGKHQPQHF. DNA of the CDR3: TGCGCCAGCAGCCTCGGACAGGGAAAGCACCAGCCCCAGCATTTT.

This chain links TRBV2 with TRBJ2-3; TRBD1 agrees at 9 bases. Trimming cost V 6 bases and J 7 bases; bases outside gene matches: 8. The germline gives CDR1 SNHLY, CDR2 FYNNEI. The CDR3 runs 14 residues. The CDR3: CASSQGQGVNTQYF. As DNA, the CDR3 is TGTGCCAGCAGCCAGGGACAGGGAGTGAATACGCAGTATTTT. Combining the CDR3 with reference TRBV2 and TRBJ2-3 gives the whole variable domain EPEVTQTPSHQVTQMGQEVILRCVPISNHLYFYWYRQILGQKVEFLVSFYNNEISEKSEIFDDQFSVERPDGSNFTLKIRSTKLEDSAMYFCASSQGQGVNTQYFGPGTRLTVL.

This clone was seen a handful of times. This sample also contains other DNA sequences that code for the same CDR3. The chain links TRBV2 to TRBJ1-5; D gene uncertain. The CDR3 contains 13 residues. Germline V lookup: CDR1 SNHLY, CDR2 FYNNEI. The V and J ends lost 3 bases and 2 bases respectively, with 5 bases between them. CDR3 in amino acids: CASSEGGNQPQHF. CDR3 sequence (DNA): TGTGCCAGCAGTGAGGGAGGCAATCAGCCCCAGCATTTT.

V is TRBV5-1 and J is TRBJ2-1; TRBD2 agrees at 13 bases. Trimming cost V 0 bases and J 9 bases; bases outside gene matches: 9. The CDR3 covers 17 residues. CDR1 is SGHRS, CDR2 YFSETQ, per germline. For the CDR3, the DNA is TGCGCCAGCAGCTTGGCTCATGGACTAGCGGGAGAGAGTGAGCAGTTCTTC. This translates into CASSLAHGLAGESEQFF.

On this clone itself: Other DNA sequences of this sample code for an identical CDR3. The rearrangement links TRBV18 to TRBJ2-5; 10 positions match TRBD1. Looked up from germline, CDR1 is KGHSH and CDR2 is LQKENI. V lost 1 base, J lost 4 bases, and 6 bases stayed unmatched. The CDR3 is 16 amino acids. The DNA for the CDR3 is TGTGCCAGCTCACCACGCCCGGGACAGGGGAGAGAGACCCAGTACTTC. This sequence encodes CASSPRPGQGRETQYF.

This clone has just a few counts. This chain links TRBV7-8 with TRBJ2-7; TRBD1 agrees at 8 bases. This CDR3 comprises 15 residues. Germline CDR1 SGHVS, CDR2 FQNEAQ. Trimming removed 0 bases from V and 2 bases from J; junction bases left unmatched: 3. The CDR3 DNA reads as TGTGCCAGCAGCTTAGCGGGGGACAGGACCTACGAGCAGTACTTC. Residues: CASSLAGDRTYEQYF.

The chain uses TRBV6-5 and TRBJ1-5; D is uncertain. Trimming shortened V by 7 bases and J by 0 bases, and 13 bases separated the two germline ends. The germline gives CDR1 MNHEY, CDR2 SVGAGI. The CDR3 covers 15 residues. The CDR3 DNA sequence: TGTGCCAGCAAAAAACAGCCGAATAGCAATCAGCCCCAGCATTTT. Residues: CASKKQPNSNQPQHF.